This passage covers 21 T cell receptor beta chains from one sample sequenced in a study of T cell responses to AZD1222 COVID-19 vaccine (dated by TCRdb to the early 2020s). Explained via the paper, the time point label denotes: about 28 days (+/-7) after the second vaccine dose. The method behind the library was the immunoSEQ multiplex PCR assay. TCRdb limited this immuneACCESS table to in-frame rearrangements with V and J called. A share of clones is missing; checked studies link under half to unresolved V genes, and the rest is unexplained. In this sample the table shows approximately 130,000 clones, 88% of which occur a single time. The ten largest clones capture over 5% of the sample. Specimen: peripheral blood, collected 28 days after the second AZD1222 dose. The receptors come from an adult who received the AZD1222 COVID-19 vaccine.

This clone was detected a few times. V is TRBV5-4 and J is TRBJ2-7, with 7 bases fitting TRBD1. Trimming cost V 4 bases and J 5 bases; bases outside gene matches: 6. This CDR3 is 13 amino acids long. Germline loops: CDR1 SGHNT, CDR2 YYREEE (reference sequence). The CDR3 DNA is TGTGCCAGCAGCCTACAGGGGTCCCACGAGCAGTACTTC. Translated, it gives CASSLQGSHEQYF.

A few counts support this clone. The chain recombines TRBV6-5 with TRBJ2-1; D remains ambiguous. CDR3 size: 11 residues. The germline V gene encodes CDR1 MNHEY and CDR2 SVGAGI. Deletions cut 6 bases from V and 6 bases from J, with 6 bases between. CDR3 bases: TGTGCCAGCAGGGGTCTCAATGAGCAGTTCTTC. It encodes CASRGLNEQFF.

The V and J genes are TRBV5-5 and TRBJ2-1; 10 bases align to TRBD2. Germline CDR1 and CDR2: SGHKS and YYEKEE (reference sequence). The CDR3 contains 15 residues. V dropped 2 bases and J dropped 3; count of bases not matched to a gene: 2. CDR3 region: CASSLAGGHYNEQFF. The CDR3 DNA is TGTGCCAGCAGCTTAGCGGGAGGGCACTACAATGAGCAGTTCTTC.

The CDR3 nucleotides are TGTGCCAGCTCTATTTCGGGTTCCAGCACAGATACGCAGTATTTT. This gives the protein CASSISGSSTDTQYF. V usage is TRBV11-3 and J usage is TRBJ2-3; D is ambiguous. The V gene lost 8 bases and the J gene lost 0 bases, with 15 bases spanning the gap. There are 15 residues in the CDR3. Germline V lookup: CDR1 SGHNT, CDR2 YENEEA.

The V and J genes are TRBV18 and TRBJ2-1; 9 nucleotides agree with TRBD2. The CDR3 loop spans 14 amino acids. Germline V gives CDR1 KGHSH, CDR2 LQKENI. V trimming: 4 bases; J trimming: 7 bases; junction bases outside the gene matches: 5. In DNA form, the CDR3 reads TGTGCCAGCTCACTGACTAGCGGCCAAAATGAGCAGTTCTTC. As protein: CASSLTSGQNEQFF.

This clone has a handful of counts. The chain couples TRBV7-8 to TRBJ2-7; D call uncertain. The CDR3 totals 16 residues. CDR1 is SGHVS, CDR2 FQNEAQ, per germline. The V gene lost 2 bases and the J gene lost 1 base, with 15 bases spanning the gap. The CDR3 loop reads CASSLPLHTPSYEQYF. The CDR3 DNA follows: TGTGCCAGCAGCTTACCCCTTCACACGCCATCCTACGAGCAGTACTTC.

V and J are TRBV4-2 and TRBJ1-6, with 9 bases matching TRBD1. Germline V gene lookup returns CDR1 LGHNA and CDR2 YNFKEQ. The CDR3 has 16 amino acids. Germline trimming cut 0 bases from V and 7 bases from J; bases unmatched to any gene: 4. The CDR3 region has the DNA TGTGCCAGCAGCCAAGAGCCGGGACAGGGCAATTCACCCCTCCACTTT. Protein: CASSQEPGQGNSPLHF.

This sequence joins TRBV10-3 and TRBJ1-3; D uncertain. V lost 10 bases and J lost 0, with 10 bases in between. There are 13 residues in the CDR3. Germline V gene sequence: CDR1 ENHRY, CDR2 SYGVKD. CDR3 region: CASPTISGNTIYF. The CDR3 region has the DNA TGTGCCAGCCCGACGATCTCTGGAAACACCATATATTTT.

V is TRBV11-2 and J is TRBJ2-7, with D perhaps TRBD1 (5 bases). Germline-derived CDR1 and CDR2 are SGHAT and FQNNGV. V lost 3 bases and J 6 bases, leaving 15 bases between the germline ends. The CDR3 extends over 14 amino acids. The CDR3 loop reads CASSLQGVSGEQYF. The CDR3 DNA follows: TGTGCCAGCAGCTTGCAAGGGGTTTCAGGCGAGCAGTACTTC.

J is TRBJ2-6 and V is TRBV18; weak D call: TRBD1 (6 bases). CDR1 and CDR2 from the germline V gene are KGHSH and LQKENI. Trimming shortened V by 3 bases and J by 0 bases, and 15 bases separated the two germline ends. This CDR3 is 18 amino acids long. Written as DNA, the CDR3 is TGTGCCAGCTCACCCCCCGGGACACCGATCTCTGGGGCCAACGTCCTGACTTTC. It encodes CASSPPGTPISGANVLTF.

A few counts support this clone. V usage is TRBV6-5 and J usage is TRBJ1-3; D not certain. The CDR3 runs 15 residues. CDR1 is MNHEY and CDR2 is SVGAGI in the germline V gene. The V end was cut by 2 bases, the J end by 1 base, with 9 bases between. The CDR3 loop is CASSYAGKSGNTIYF. CDR3 coding DNA: TGTGCCAGCAGTTACGCGGGGAAGTCTGGAAACACCATATATTTT.

V usage is TRBV7-9 and J usage is TRBJ1-1; D call uncertain. The CDR3 contains 13 residues. Between the trimmed V and J ends, which lost 3 bases and 3 bases, there was a span of 8 bases. The germline gives CDR1 SEHNR, CDR2 FQNEAQ (reference sequence). CDR3 sequence (DNA): TGTGCCAGCAGCTTGGCGGAAGACACTGAAGCTTTCTTT. Amino acid sequence: CASSLAEDTEAFF.

This clone was found once. V and J are TRBV7-8 and TRBJ2-2; weak D call: TRBD1 (5 bases). CDR1 SGHVS and CDR2 FQNEAQ come from the germline V gene. The length of the CDR3 is 13 residues. The V end lost 7 bases, the J end lost 6 bases, and 12 bases lay between the germline ends. The chain's CDR3 is CASKAQGPGELFF. Here the CDR3 DNA reads TGTGCCAGCAAGGCCCAGGGCCCCGGGGAGCTGTTTTTT.

The chain couples TRBV7-2 to TRBJ2-1, with TRBD2 as a possible D gene (5 bases). The germline V gene has CDR1 SGHTA and CDR2 FQGNSA. V dropped 1 base and J dropped 3 bases, with 10 bases sitting between them. This CDR3 has 15 amino acids. The CDR3 here is CASSLDDGIYNEQFF. CDR3 bases: TGTGCCAGCAGCTTAGACGACGGGATCTACAATGAGCAGTTCTTC.

This clone was counted between two and nine times. The chain recombines TRBV4-3 with TRBJ1-2; the match to TRBD1 covers 7 bases. CDR1 LGHNA and CDR2 YSLEER come from the germline V gene. The V segment lost 0 bases and the J segment 8 bases; nucleotides outside the gene matches: 9. The CDR3 is 15 residues long. The CDR3 DNA sequence: TGCGCCAGCAGCCAAGAGTACGAGGGGGCGAGGGGCTACACCTTC. This sequence encodes CASSQEYEGARGYTF.

The chain combines TRBV6-5 with TRBJ2-7; no reliable D call. Trimming left V 0 bases short and J 2 bases short, with 11 bases between. Germline CDR1 MNHEY, CDR2 SVGAGI. The CDR3 loop spans 15 amino acids. The CDR3 region has the DNA TGTGCCAGCAGTTACTCAGGGCAGGACCCCTACGAGCAGTACTTC. Protein product: CASSYSGQDPYEQYF.

The V gene is TRBV30, the J gene TRBJ1-4, with D perhaps TRBD1 (6 bases). V shed 0 bases and J shed 11 bases, with 10 bases lying between them. CDR1 GTSNPN and CDR2 SVGIG come from the germline V gene (reference sequence). The CDR3 contains 12 residues. The DNA of the CDR3 is TGTGCCTGGAGTGTACAAGGGGGGAAACTGTTTTTT. Translated: CAWSVQGGKLFF.

About this clone itself: One junction end disagrees with the germline gene, perhaps due to a read error. The chain links TRBV19 to TRBJ2-5, with D unresolved. The CDR3 runs to 13 residues. Per the germline V gene, CDR1 is LNHDA and CDR2 is SQIVND (reference sequence). This CDR3 is CASSTADQGTQYF. CDR3 in DNA: TGTGCCAGTAGTACGGCAGACCAAGGGACCCAGTACTTC.

The V gene is TRBV11-2, the J gene TRBJ1-5; 8 positions agree with TRBD1. Germline-derived CDR1 and CDR2 are SGHAT and FQNNGV. The CDR3 covers 14 residues. V trimming: 2 bases; J trimming: 7 bases; junction bases outside the gene matches: 4. CDR3 DNA: TGTGCCAGCAGCTTAACAGGGGGAAGACAGCCCCAGCATTTT. It is translated as CASSLTGGRQPQHF.

This chain joins TRBV5-1 and TRBJ1-1, with D possibly being TRBD1 (6 bases). Trimming left V 1 base short and J 1 base short, with 14 bases between. Germline lookup yields CDR1 SGHRS and CDR2 YFSETQ. This CDR3 has 16 amino acids. CDR3 sequence: CASSLIQTGSNTEAFF. In nucleotides, the CDR3 is TGCGCCAGCAGCTTGATCCAGACAGGATCGAACACTGAAGCTTTCTTT.

This chain connects TRBV21-1 to TRBJ1-2; the table calls TRBD1, which could not be checked here. TRBV21-1 is labeled a pseudogene. The CDR3 runs to 12 residues. Written as DNA, the CDR3 is TGTGCCAGCTGCAGGGGGCAGGGAGGCTACACCTTC. Protein product: CASCRGQGGYTF.